This TCR beta chain was observed in a study of human T cells and chemical hapten exposure (dated by TCRdb to about 2021). Turning to the overall study: For sensitization, 2% DPC in acetone was applied to a 2 cm by 2 cm area of upper inner arm skin. In alopecia patients, the study followed how the peripheral blood TCR repertoire changed in vivo over primary and secondary sensitization to diphenylcyclopropenone (DPC), a hapten. Blood was sampled from patients pre-sensitization (week 0) and at 2, 6 and about 24 weeks after DPC sensitization. Throughout the approximately 26-week study period, patients were also given weekly therapeutic DPC doses on the scalp. Libraries were combined into a pool for sequencing, and differences in TCR yield between samples came mainly from small differences in library volumes within the pool. For TCR sequencing, blood came from about 29 alopecia patients at anywhere from one to four time points (pre-sensitization, 2, 6 and 24 weeks). Patch testing on the upper back used Finn chambers containing 0.01% DPC, with scoring done after 6 days according to International Contact Dermatitis Research Group standards. Most of the patients in the cohort were female, and the cohort covered alopecia areata with under or over 50% scalp involvement, alopecia totalis and alopecia universalis.

Receptor libraries were prepared by RACE. This sample was sequenced with a NextSeq 500. Library preparation attached unique molecular identifiers to individual cDNA molecules for quantitative, reproducible TCR counting. For every blood RNA sample, sequencing covered both the TCR alpha and TCR beta chains. On the study's bioinformatics: Samples had a median of approximately 96,000 TCRs, with a range from roughly 23,224 to 750,000. The Decombinator software suite was used to annotate the V, J and CDR3 of the TCR reads. For the PS versus PT1 abundance plots, all samples were subsampled to the same number of TCRs (28,000). Expanded TCRs were defined as absent before sensitization and observed at least eight times at the 2-week time point. TCRdb reprocessed the public reads (quality trimming at Q25 with fastp, clone calling with MiXCR) and kept in-frame beta chains. Entries that share a CDR3 protein sequence are merged under the most common genes and DNA. TCRdb, not the original authors, processed these V and J calls. Recorded for this sample are about 350,000 distinct CDR3 sequences; about 5% of them occurred a single time. The top ten constitute about 8.2% of the sample.

The investigation overall reported the following: Patch test score correlated positively with the number of PT1 expanded TCRs, reaching significance at thresholds 8, 16 and 32 but not at 4. Repeated subsampling changed both the strength of the expansion versus patch-test correlation and the threshold at which that correlation became significant. Alopecia, a presumed autoimmune disease, was present in all patients, so the immune response of the patients might differ from that of healthy individuals. DPC sensitization did not change the number of TCRs with a frequency above 1 in 1000, and there was no evidence of changes in global repertoire structure. Compared with pre-sensitization or healthy control sets, expanded TCRs formed significantly more large CDR3 similarity clusters, which is consistent with antigen-driven responses.

A remark on this clonotype: The antigen it recognizes is unknown. No quality values exist for individual bases; no much larger clone is one base distant.

Reading from cysteine to phenylalanine, the CDR3 counts 15 amino acids. Kept here is only the CDR3 DNA, which spans 45 bases and is read in frame from base 1. Trimmed from V: 4 bases; trimmed from J: 5 bases; junction bases lacking a gene match: 10. CDR1 and CDR2 are drawn from the germline V gene: LGHNA, YSLEER. The sample's time point label, decoded: pre-sensitization, week 0. What the treatment or condition label conveys for this sample: therapeutic diphenylcyclopropenone sensitization with weekly scalp DPC. At each patch-test visit, blood was drawn before the patch test was applied. To be eligible, patients had to be aged 18 to 70, diagnosed with alopecia and judged suitable for DPC therapy, while pregnant patients were excluded. Unfractionated whole blood was collected in Tempus Blood RNA tubes, and total RNA was extracted from that blood.

The source is a woman aged 18-35 years with alopecia areata. Some clones in this sample may be carry-over from other donors' samples. The receptor chain draws on TRBV4-3 and TRBJ2-7; a stretch of 8 junction bases matches TRBD1. The input for sequencing was whole blood, taken in connection with sensitization to the hapten diphenylcyclopropenone (DPC). CDR3 region: CASSRRGQGQDEQYF. The DNA sequence follows: TGCGCCAGCAGCCGACGAGGACAGGGTCAAGACGAGCAGTACTTC.